This T cell receptor beta chain was retrieved from a study of cytotoxic CD8 clonotypes in ibrutinib-treated CLL (dated by TCRdb to the early 2020s). For the wider study: The cohort included roughly 15 treatment-naive and fewer than 12 relapsed/refractory patients; 17 were IGHV unmutated. Longitudinal samples were obtainable from 26 of the 86 participants in the trial. Samples averaged 255,043 productive templates and some 91,000 productive rearrangements. Every sample from remission and from progressive disease was obtained while the patients were still on ibrutinib. Responses were partial in 24 patients and complete in 2; after median around 66 months follow-up, about 14 stayed in remission and approximately 12 progressed. Cryopreserved peripheral blood mononuclear cells were obtained before treatment, at response, and at either sustained remission or disease progression. The response samples were drawn at a median of approximately 11 months into treatment, with a range of roughly 6 to 36 months.

In the paper's terms, the time point label means: 24 months on ibrutinib. Roughly 2 micrograms of genomic DNA were extracted from cryopreserved PBMCs for TCR beta library preparation. High-throughput TCR beta sequencing was performed on longitudinal blood samples from CLL patients receiving ibrutinib monotherapy. The patients took part in an open-label, single-center phase 2 trial of ibrutinib monotherapy. On a MiSeq, deep resolution sequencing aimed for a depth between 1 in 1 million and 1 in 200,000 T cells, with each clonotype covered 10x on average. TCR beta libraries were generated with the immunoSEQ hsTCRB Kit. For the original study's pipeline: Data were analyzed with ImmunoSEQ Data Assistant and ImmunoSEQ Analyzer, with V, D and J genes assigned per IMGT definitions. Clonality, with values ranging from 0 to 1, was calculated as one minus the normalized Shannon entropy of productive rearrangement frequencies. Public clonotype analysis was restricted to overrepresented clonotypes comprising at least 0.05% of each patient's repertoire. Roughly 12 age-matched healthy donor repertoires from immuneACCESS were used as controls for clonality. TCRdb limited this immuneACCESS table to in-frame rearrangements with V and J called. A share of clones is missing; checked studies link under half to unresolved V genes, and the rest is unexplained. V and J calls and clone size are as listed in that table; D and trimming were resolved from the DNA. Across this sample there are 60,000 to 95,000 clones, with approximately 82% seen only once. The ten largest account for about 38% of the sample.

Paper-wide results and their limitations: Clonality rose at ibrutinib response, remained stable during sustained remission, and dropped back toward baseline at progression. Public clonotypes were rare and either shrank or stayed stable during treatment, and the rise in clonality at ibrutinib response reflected expansion of private clonotypes. Baseline clonality was found to be higher than that of age-matched healthy donors and was strongly correlated with circulating CD8+ T-cell counts. Sustained-remission and progressing patients did not have matched sampling times, and lymph node repertoires were not examined.

To note about this clone: Its binding antigen is unknown. Base qualities are not recorded, but no much larger clone differs from it by a single base.

V loses 6 bases at its end and J loses 4 bases; junction bases beyond the gene matches: 9. From the germline V gene, CDR1 is ENHRY and CDR2 is SYGVKD. Reading from cysteine to phenylalanine, the CDR3 counts 16 amino acids. Of the read, only the CDR3 DNA is kept; its 48 bases are in frame from base 1. The TCR sequence derives from a human donor with chronic lymphocytic leukemia. The source material was PBMCs, sampled after 24 months of ibrutinib treatment. Recombination joined TRBV10-3 with TRBJ2-2; 9 middle bases align to TRBD1. The CDR3 here reads CAISPRRDRVTGELFF. The nucleotide sequence is given as TGTGCCATCAGCCCCCGCCGGGACAGGGTCACCGGGGAGCTGTTTTTT.